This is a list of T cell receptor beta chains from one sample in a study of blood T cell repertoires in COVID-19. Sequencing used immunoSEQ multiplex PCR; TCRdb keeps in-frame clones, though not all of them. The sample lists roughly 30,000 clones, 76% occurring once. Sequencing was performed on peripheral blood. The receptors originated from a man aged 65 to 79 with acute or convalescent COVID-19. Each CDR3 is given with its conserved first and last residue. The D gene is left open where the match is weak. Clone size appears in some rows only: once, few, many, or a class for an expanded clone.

CDR3nt: TGCGCCAGCAGCCGCCAGGGGACCACAGGGAGCTCCTACGAGCAGTACTTC
CDR3aa: CASSRQGTTGSSYEQYF
abundance: -
d_gene: -
j_gene: TRBJ2-7
len: 17
v_gene: TRBV4-1

CDR3nt: TGTGCCACCAGCAGTGCTTCACGCGGCGGTGATACGCAGTATTTT
CDR3aa: CATSSASRGGDTQYF
abundance: -
d_gene: -
j_gene: TRBJ2-3
len: 15
v_gene: TRBV24-1

CDR3nt: TGTGCCAGTAGTCTCCTGACAGGGATGAACACTGAAGCTTTCTTT
CDR3aa: CASSLLTGMNTEAFF
abundance: -
d_gene: TRBD1
j_gene: TRBJ1-1
len: 15
v_gene: TRBV19

CDR3nt: TGTGCCAGCAGTTACTCAGGCGGGAGCAGCTACGAGCAGTACTTC
CDR3aa: CASSYSGGSSYEQYF
abundance: -
d_gene: TRBD2
j_gene: TRBJ2-7
len: 15
v_gene: TRBV6-5

CDR3nt: TGTGCCAGCAGTTACTCTCTTCTGCCTGCGGGTGAGCAGTTCTTC
CDR3aa: CASSYSLLPAGEQFF
abundance: -
d_gene: -
j_gene: TRBJ2-1
len: 15
v_gene: TRBV6-2/TRBV6-3

CDR3nt: TGTGCCAGCACCGGGACAGTGGAAGAGACCCAGTACTTC
CDR3aa: CASTGTVEETQYF
abundance: -
d_gene: TRBD1
j_gene: TRBJ2-5
len: 13
v_gene: TRBV19

CDR3nt: TGTGCCAGCAGCTTTGGACAGGCCGACTTCGAACGGGCTTTCTTT
CDR3aa: CASSFGQADFERAFF
abundance: -
d_gene: TRBD1
j_gene: TRBJ1-1
len: 15
v_gene: TRBV5-4

CDR3nt: TGTGCCAGCAGCCTTGGGGGACTAGCGGGACGATACAATGAGCAGTTCTTC
CDR3aa: CASSLGGLAGRYNEQFF
abundance: -
d_gene: TRBD2
j_gene: TRBJ2-1
len: 17
v_gene: TRBV5-4

CDR3nt: TGTGCCAGCTCACCACAGTGGCAGGGGGCGGGAGAGACCCAGTACTTC
CDR3aa: CASSPQWQGAGETQYF
abundance: -
d_gene: TRBD1
j_gene: TRBJ2-5
len: 16
v_gene: TRBV18

CDR3nt: TGTGCCTGGAGTGTCAACAGCCGACAGCCCCAGCATTTT
CDR3aa: CAWSVNSRQPQHF
abundance: -
d_gene: -
j_gene: TRBJ1-5
len: 13
v_gene: TRBV30

CDR3nt: TGTGCCAGCACCTTAGGACTTAACAATGAGCAGTTCTTC
CDR3aa: CASTLGLNNEQFF
abundance: -
d_gene: -
j_gene: TRBJ2-1
len: 13
v_gene: TRBV6-5

CDR3nt: TGTGCCAGCTCAGTCGGGTCGGATCAGCCCCAGCATTTT
CDR3aa: CASSVGSDQPQHF
abundance: once
d_gene: -
j_gene: TRBJ1-5
len: 13
v_gene: TRBV18

CDR3nt: TGTGCTAGCAGTAGACAGGGGGTAGCCTACGAGCAGTACTTC
CDR3aa: CASSRQGVAYEQYF
abundance: -
d_gene: TRBD1
j_gene: TRBJ2-7
len: 14
v_gene: TRBV28

CDR3nt: TGTGCCACCAGTGACCGCCGGGACAACAGGCCCCAGCATTTT
CDR3aa: CATSDRRDNRPQHF
abundance: -
d_gene: -
j_gene: TRBJ1-5
len: 14
v_gene: TRBV24-1

CDR3nt: TGTGCCAGCAGTGAAGTCGGGGCGGGGGGACCCAACACCGGGGAGCTGTTTTTT
CDR3aa: CASSEVGAGGPNTGELFF
abundance: -
d_gene: TRBD2
j_gene: TRBJ2-2
len: 18
v_gene: TRBV9

CDR3nt: TGCGCCAGCAGCGGGAAGACGGGATTTAATTCACCCCTCCACTTT
CDR3aa: CASSGKTGFNSPLHF
abundance: -
d_gene: -
j_gene: TRBJ1-6
len: 15
v_gene: TRBV5-1

CDR3nt: TGTGCCAGCTCACGGGGCACTCGGGCTCCAGAGCAGTACTTC
CDR3aa: CASSRGTRAPEQYF
abundance: -
d_gene: -
j_gene: TRBJ2-7
len: 14
v_gene: TRBV18

CDR3nt: TGTGCCAGCAGTTTAGAGGGAATGGACACAGATACGCAGTATTTT
CDR3aa: CASSLEGMDTDTQYF
abundance: -
d_gene: -
j_gene: TRBJ2-3
len: 15
v_gene: TRBV28

CDR3nt: TGTGCCAGCAGTGAAGGGAGGACAGGTAACTACGAGCAGTACTTC
CDR3aa: CASSEGRTGNYEQYF
abundance: -
d_gene: TRBD1
j_gene: TRBJ2-7
len: 15
v_gene: TRBV2

CDR3nt: TGTGCCAGCAGCTTAGTTCTGAGGAACACTGAAGCTTTCTTT
CDR3aa: CASSLVLRNTEAFF
abundance: -
d_gene: -
j_gene: TRBJ1-1
len: 14
v_gene: TRBV7-2

CDR3nt: TGTGCCAGCAAGTCCGCGGACACTGAAGCTTTCTTT
CDR3aa: CASKSADTEAFF
abundance: -
d_gene: -
j_gene: TRBJ1-1
len: 12
v_gene: TRBV12-3/TRBV12-4

CDR3nt: TGTGCCAGCAGCCCGGGGGGGCCAGGAGAGACCCAGTACTTC
CDR3aa: CASSPGGPGETQYF
abundance: -
d_gene: TRBD2
j_gene: TRBJ2-5
len: 14
v_gene: TRBV7-3

CDR3nt: TGTGCCAGCAGCTTGCAGACAGGGGTGGTCTACGAGCAGTACTTC
CDR3aa: CASSLQTGVVYEQYF
abundance: -
d_gene: TRBD1
j_gene: TRBJ2-7
len: 15
v_gene: TRBV5-6

CDR3nt: TGTGCCAGCGGGACAGGGAATACCTACGAGCAGTACTTC
CDR3aa: CASGTGNTYEQYF
abundance: -
d_gene: TRBD1
j_gene: TRBJ2-7
len: 13
v_gene: TRBV6-5

CDR3nt: TGTGCCAGCTATGCCCCCGGGTCTGGAAACACCATATATTTT
CDR3aa: CASYAPGSGNTIYF
abundance: -
d_gene: -
j_gene: TRBJ1-3
len: 14
v_gene: TRBV6-5

CDR3nt: TGTGCCAGCGGGCCCCTCGGACTAGCGGGGCCGAGCACAGATACGCAGTATTTT
CDR3aa: CASGPLGLAGPSTDTQYF
abundance: -
d_gene: TRBD2
j_gene: TRBJ2-3
len: 18
v_gene: TRBV27

CDR3nt: TGTGCCAGCAGGGCCCGAGTCGCGTGGGCTTACGAGCAGTACTTC
CDR3aa: CASRARVAWAYEQYF
abundance: -
d_gene: -
j_gene: TRBJ2-7
len: 15
v_gene: TRBV28

CDR3nt: TGTGCCAGCAGTCTTGGGACTATCTACGAGCAGTACTTC
CDR3aa: CASSLGTIYEQYF
abundance: -
d_gene: TRBD2
j_gene: TRBJ2-7
len: 13
v_gene: TRBV6-5

CDR3nt: TGCAGTGCTAGTGCACTAGCGGGAGGATATGGTGAGCAGTTCTTC
CDR3aa: CSASALAGGYGEQFF
abundance: -
d_gene: TRBD2
j_gene: TRBJ2-1
len: 15
v_gene: TRBV20-1

CDR3nt: TGTGCCAGCAGCTTAGATGGGGCTATTGGCTACACCTTC
CDR3aa: CASSLDGAIGYTF
abundance: -
d_gene: -
j_gene: TRBJ1-2
len: 13
v_gene: TRBV11-2

CDR3nt: TGTGCCAGTGGGATCGGACAGACGCTTAATCAGCCCCAGCATTTT
CDR3aa: CASGIGQTLNQPQHF
abundance: -
d_gene: -
j_gene: TRBJ1-5
len: 15
v_gene: TRBV19

CDR3nt: TGTGCCAGCAGCTTATCTCGGGTTCTTGAAGATTCACCCCTCCACTTT
CDR3aa: CASSLSRVLEDSPLHF
abundance: -
d_gene: -
j_gene: TRBJ1-6
len: 16
v_gene: TRBV7-9

CDR3nt: TGTGCCAGCAGCTTAGATGGGGGGGCAAAGCAGCCCCAGCATTTT
CDR3aa: CASSLDGGAKQPQHF
abundance: -
d_gene: -
j_gene: TRBJ1-5
len: 15
v_gene: TRBV11-2

CDR3nt: TGTGCCAGCAGGGCCGGGACTCAATCCTTGCTCGAGCAGTTCTTC
CDR3aa: CASRAGTQSLLEQFF
abundance: -
d_gene: -
j_gene: TRBJ2-1
len: 15
v_gene: TRBV6-5

CDR3nt: TGTGCCAGTTTGGGGGGGGGCGCATCAGATACGCAGTATTTT
CDR3aa: CASLGGGASDTQYF
abundance: -
d_gene: -
j_gene: TRBJ2-3
len: 14
v_gene: TRBV6-6

CDR3nt: TGTGCCAGCAGCTTGACAGTGTCTGAAGCTTTCTTT
CDR3aa: CASSLTVSEAFF
abundance: -
d_gene: -
j_gene: TRBJ1-1
len: 12
v_gene: TRBV5-4

CDR3nt: TGTGCCATCAGTTGGGGACAGGGGAAAAAGGGCTACACCTTC
CDR3aa: CAISWGQGKKGYTF
abundance: few
d_gene: TRBD1
j_gene: TRBJ1-2
len: 14
v_gene: TRBV10-3

CDR3nt: TGTGCCAGCAGCCAAGAAATGGCGAACACTGAAGCTTTCTTT
CDR3aa: CASSQEMANTEAFF
abundance: -
d_gene: -
j_gene: TRBJ1-1
len: 14
v_gene: TRBV14

CDR3nt: TGTGCCAGCAGCTTAAGGGAGTATGTGAACACTGAAGCTTTCTTT
CDR3aa: CASSLREYVNTEAFF
abundance: -
d_gene: -
j_gene: TRBJ1-1
len: 15
v_gene: TRBV7-6

CDR3nt: TGCAGCGCTTCGACTAGCGGAAGTAGCACAGATACGCAGTATTTT
CDR3aa: CSASTSGSSTDTQYF
abundance: -
d_gene: TRBD2
j_gene: TRBJ2-3
len: 15
v_gene: TRBV29-1

CDR3nt: TGCGCCAGCAGCTTGCGGTTTGGACTAGCGGGGGAAAGAATAAACGACACAGATACGCAGTATTTT
CDR3aa: CASSLRFGLAGERINDTDTQYF
abundance: -
d_gene: TRBD2
j_gene: TRBJ2-3
len: 22
v_gene: TRBV5-1

CDR3nt: TGTGCCAGCGCTGACAGGGGAACCTACGAGCAGTACTTC
CDR3aa: CASADRGTYEQYF
abundance: -
d_gene: TRBD1
j_gene: TRBJ2-7
len: 13
v_gene: TRBV18

CDR3nt: TGTGCCAGCAGCCAAGATTGGCGGGAGGGCCTCCGGGAGCAGTTCTTC
CDR3aa: CASSQDWREGLREQFF
abundance: -
d_gene: TRBD2
j_gene: TRBJ2-1
len: 16
v_gene: TRBV3-1/TRBV3-2

CDR3nt: TGTGCCACCAGCTTGACTCCTAATCCGACCCAGTACTTC
CDR3aa: CATSLTPNPTQYF
abundance: once
d_gene: -
j_gene: TRBJ2-5
len: 13
v_gene: TRBV24-1

CDR3nt: TGTGCCAGCAGTTCTCGGGACAGTACAACCTACAATGAGCAGTTCTTC
CDR3aa: CASSSRDSTTYNEQFF
abundance: few
d_gene: TRBD1
j_gene: TRBJ2-1
len: 16
v_gene: TRBV6-5

CDR3nt: TGCGCCAGCAGCTTGGTAGGGGGCGAGGACACCGGGGAGCTGTTTTTT
CDR3aa: CASSLVGGEDTGELFF
abundance: few
d_gene: TRBD1
j_gene: TRBJ2-2
len: 16
v_gene: TRBV5-1

CDR3nt: TGTGCCAGCAGTTCCCTCTCGCAGGGCAAAGGGCAGTACTTC
CDR3aa: CASSSLSQGKGQYF
abundance: -
d_gene: -
j_gene: TRBJ2-7
len: 14
v_gene: TRBV28

CDR3nt: TGTGCCAGCTCACCACCTCCCGGGACAGCGAGCTACGAGCAGTACTTC
CDR3aa: CASSPPPGTASYEQYF
abundance: -
d_gene: TRBD1
j_gene: TRBJ2-7
len: 16
v_gene: TRBV18

CDR3nt: TGTGCCAGCAGCCCGGGACAGGGTGGCTATGGCTACACCTTC
CDR3aa: CASSPGQGGYGYTF
abundance: -
d_gene: TRBD1
j_gene: TRBJ1-2
len: 14
v_gene: TRBV5-8

CDR3nt: TGTGCCAGCAGCTCCCGGTCGACAGGGAATTCACCCCTCCACTTT
CDR3aa: CASSSRSTGNSPLHF
abundance: -
d_gene: TRBD1
j_gene: TRBJ1-6
len: 15
v_gene: TRBV7-6